This TCR beta chain was found in a study of naive and memory T cell subsets. General observations from the study: Activation and differentiation may alter RNA-based TCR counts.

This clonotype was counted ten times or more. What it binds is not known. Two oligonucleotides, mixed equimolar, formed the beta constant-region primer covering TRBC1 and TRBC2. The ligated cDNA underwent four PCR rounds using SP2 and nested alpha and beta constant-region primers. A 12-nucleotide UMI and the SP2 primer were added to the cDNA 3' end by oligonucleotide ligation. TCRdb analysed the UMI-ligation and nested PCR reads with MiXCR anew, one entry per CDR3 protein. The sample includes roughly 880 distinct CDR3 sequences, approximately 15% of them seen just once. After CD4 positive bead selection, the CD4-negative fraction gave CD8 T cells. V lost 5 bases and J 1 base, leaving 12 bases between the germline ends. The CDR3 is 15 residues long. Germline V lookup: CDR1 MDHEN, CDR2 SYDVKM.

Specimen: CD8+ TEMRA cells from blood. Subset of the sample: effector memory re-expressing CD45RA, CD45RA+ CD27-. The rearrangement uses TRBV28 and TRBJ2-4; D gene uncertain. The source of this sequence is a human donor in good health. The CDR3: CASSRRSGAKNIQYF. The CDR3, as DNA: TGTGCCAGCAGTCGGAGAAGTGGGGCCAAAAACATTCAGTACTTC.